This T cell receptor beta chain was captured by sequencing in a study of T cells after yellow fever vaccination. This clonotype showed up many times. The antigen is unknown. The CDR3 spans 11 residues. V was cut by 6 bases and J by 9 bases, with 12 bases left in between. Per the germline V gene, CDR1 is DFQATT and CDR2 is SNEGSKA (reference sequence). TCRdb re-derived calls from the 5' RACE reads in MiXCR, one entry per CDR3 protein. There are over 110,000 distinct CDR3 sequences in the sample; 7.7% occur only once, and roughly 0.73% lies in the top ten. Study conclusions and caveats: Booster samples showed a return of most primary-vaccination clones (approximately 96% CD4, about 87% CD8). There was a possibility that FACS-sorted repertoires contained abundant clonotypes contaminating from the bulk population. Researchers report a weaker secondary response that nonetheless peaked faster, day 5 versus 15.

The chain links TRBV20-1 to TRBJ2-1; D might be TRBD2 (5 bases). The source material was CD4+ T cells sorted from PBMCs, sampled 5 days after the yellow fever booster vaccination. This receptor was taken from a man between 25 and 39 years old who received the YFV17D yellow fever vaccine. CDR3 region: CSAPQEAEQFF. The CDR3 DNA follows: TGCAGTGCCCCTCAGGAGGCTGAGCAGTTCTTC.